What follows are 9 T cell receptor beta chains derived from one specimen sequenced in a study of control samples from healthy donors and cancer patients (TCRdb year 2020). Library construction relied on the immunoSEQ multiplex PCR assay. TCRdb took this table from immuneACCESS and kept in-frame rearrangements with V and J called. Such tables lack part of the clones; where checked against another copy, unresolved V genes explain under half of the gap, and the rest is unexplained. Here the sample has around 90,000 clones; 70% to 90% occur a single time. The ten largest clones take up around 20% of the sample. The material sequenced was blood. These receptors were obtained from a man aged 25-40 years in good health.

This chain connects TRBV5-1 to TRBJ1-1; TRBD1 matches 7 bases. The V segment lost 3 bases and the J segment 2 bases; nucleotides outside the gene matches: 7. Germline values: CDR1 SGHRS, CDR2 YFSETQ. The CDR3 has 15 amino acids. Here the CDR3 reads CASSSSTGRNTEAFF. CDR3 nucleotides: TGCGCCAGCAGCTCTTCGACAGGGAGAAACACTGAAGCTTTCTTT.

The CDR3 coding sequence is TGTGCCAGCAGTTTCCCGGGACAGCTAAACACCGGGGAGCTGTTTTTT. It is translated as CASSFPGQLNTGELFF. This rearrangement joins TRBV6-5 to TRBJ2-2; 7 bases align to TRBD1. The CDR3 sequence is 16 residues long. Germline assignment: CDR1 MNHEY and CDR2 SVGAGI. V shed 4 bases, J shed 2 bases, and the junction held 7 bases outside the gene matches.

The chain carries TRBV10-3 and TRBJ1-1; 8 bases match TRBD1. The germline V gene encodes CDR1 ENHRY and CDR2 SYGVKD. The CDR3 has 16 amino acids. Losses at the gene ends were 4 bases for V and 1 base for J; bases not matched to a gene: 8. For the CDR3, the DNA is TGTGCCATCAGTGGGGAAGGGGACAGGCCGAACACTGAAGCTTTCTTT. It codes for CAISGEGDRPNTEAFF.

In nucleotides, the CDR3 is TGTGCCAGCAGTTCGAAGGGATCCTATGGCTACACCTTC. Its translation: CASSSKGSYGYTF. The chain couples TRBV12-3 or TRBV12-4 to TRBJ1-2, with D unclear. V dropped 4 bases and J dropped 4 bases, with 10 bases sitting between them. The CDR3 is made up of 13 amino acids.

The V and J genes are TRBV5-6 and TRBJ2-7; 7 bases are shared with TRBD2. From germline, CDR1 is SGHDT and CDR2 YYEEEE. With 6 bases clipped from V and 2 bases from J, the junction kept 5 bases outside the gene matches. There are 13 residues in the CDR3. The CDR3 loop is CASNPSGPYEQYF. Written as DNA, the CDR3 is TGTGCCAGCAATCCTAGCGGACCCTACGAGCAGTACTTC. Full variable domain (outside the CDR3, taken from reference TRBV5-6 and TRBJ2-7): DAGVTQSPTHLIKTRGQQVTLRCSPKSGHDTVSWYQQALGQGPQFIFQYYEEEERQRGNFPDRFSGHQFPNYSSELNVNALLLGDSALYLCASNPSGPYEQYFGPGTRLTVT.

As for this clone: Other nucleotide sequences in the sample specify the same CDR3. The rearrangement links TRBV12-3 or TRBV12-4 to TRBJ1-5; no firm D call. V lost 8 bases to trimming and J lost 6 bases, with 11 bases between them. The CDR3 totals 12 residues. The CDR3 is CASRREGQPQHF. The DNA for the CDR3 is TGTGCCAGCCGCCGTGAGGGTCAGCCCCAGCATTTT.

The V gene is TRBV5-1, the J gene TRBJ1-2; TRBD1 aligns across 10 bases. The CDR3 has 14 residues. V dropped 3 bases and J dropped 4; count of bases not matched to a gene: 3. In germline, CDR1 is SGHRS, CDR2 YFSETQ. CDR3 DNA sequence: TGCGCCAGCAGCTCGGGACAGGGGCCCTATGGCTACACCTTC. Its protein is CASSSGQGPYGYTF.

The chain has TRBV11-2 and TRBJ2-1; the D gene is possibly TRBD1 (6 bases). Trimming took 5 bases from V and 8 from J, leaving 19 bases between them. This CDR3 is built from 15 residues. Germline CDR1 is SGHAT and CDR2 is FQNNGV. Here the CDR3 DNA reads TGTGCCAGCAGCCACTCCAGGGGCCCCCCCCATGAGCAGTTCTTC. Translating gives CASSHSRGPPHEQFF.

CDR3 protein: CASSLQGRNEKLFF. As DNA, the CDR3 is TGTGCCAGCAGCTTACAGGGTAGGAATGAAAAACTGTTTTTT. This rearrangement joins TRBV11-2 to TRBJ1-4; D possibly corresponds to TRBD1 (5 bases). The ends were cut back, 2 bases at V and 5 bases at J, with 9 bases in the middle. Per germline, CDR1 SGHAT and CDR2 FQNNGV. This CDR3 is built from 14 residues.